The rows below give T cell receptor beta chains drawn from one sample of a study of blood T cell repertoires in COVID-19. Data came from immunoSEQ multiplex PCR; TCRdb stores just in-frame clones and leaves some out. The sample shows 380,000 or so clones, around 87% of them seen only once. The sample comprised PBMCs or T cells enriched from blood (not recorded which). These receptors originate from a man younger than 40 who had recovered from COVID-19. The CDR3 runs from the conserved cysteine through the conserved F or W. A D gene is named only where the DNA matches it firmly. The listing skips clone size in some rows; elsewhere it reads once, few, many or a size class.

v_gene	abundance	d_gene	j_gene	CDR3nt	CDR3aa
TRBV21-1	-	-	TRBJ2-2	TGTGCCAGCAGCAACTTGGTCGGGGTCCCGAACACCGGGGAGCTGTTTTTT	CASSNLVGVPNTGELFF
TRBV9	-	-	TRBJ1-2	TGTGCCAGCAGCGTAGTGGGGGGCTATGGCTACACCTTC	CASSVVGGYGYTF
TRBV5-1	-	-	TRBJ2-7	TGCGCCAGCAGCTTGTCTGGAGAAGAGCAGTACTTC	CASSLSGEEQYF
TRBV7-6	-	-	TRBJ2-3	TGTGCCAGCAGCCCCATGGCGGGCGGCACAGATACGCAGTATTTT	CASSPMAGGTDTQYF
TRBV3-1/TRBV3-2	-	TRBD2	TRBJ2-2	TGTGCCAGCAGCCACACCGGGACTAGCGTCACCGGGGAGCTGTTTTTT	CASSHTGTSVTGELFF
TRBV6-5	-	-	TRBJ1-1	TGTGCCAGCAGTTACTCGAGGGAATTTGAAGCTTTCTTT	CASSYSREFEAFF
TRBV7-8	few	-	TRBJ2-2	TGTGCCAGCAGCCTAACTAGGCTTTCGAACACCGGGGAGCTGTTTTTT	CASSLTRLSNTGELFF
TRBV19	-	TRBD1	TRBJ1-6	TGTGCCAGTAGTAGGGGACAGGCCTCGAGCTCCTATAATTCACCCCTCCACTTT	CASSRGQASSSYNSPLHF
TRBV6-5	-	TRBD1	TRBJ1-2	TGTGCCAGCAGTTACGCGACAGGGGTTTCAGGGGGCTACACCTTC	CASSYATGVSGGYTF
TRBV6-1	once	-	TRBJ2-3	TGTGCCAGCAGTGAATATCACCCAGGGGTTCTGGATACGCAGTATTTT	CASSEYHPGVLDTQYF
TRBV7-9	-	-	TRBJ2-3	TGTGCCAGCAGCTTAGTTACCTCCTATGAGCGCCCAGATACGCAGTATTTT	CASSLVTSYERPDTQYF
TRBV12-3/TRBV12-4	-	-	TRBJ1-1	TGTGCCAGCAGTTTCCGAGTGAACACTGAAGCTTTCTTT	CASSFRVNTEAFF
TRBV19	-	TRBD1	TRBJ1-5	TGTGCCAGTAGGGGACAGGGCAATCAGCCCCAGCATTTT	CASRGQGNQPQHF
TRBV19	few	TRBD2	TRBJ2-3	TGTGCCAGTAGTATTTTTCGTGGGGGGACTAGCGGGAGGGATACGCAGTATTTT	CASSIFRGGTSGRDTQYF
TRBV2	-	-	TRBJ1-5	TGTGCCAGCATGGGGGAGGGCAATCAGCCCCAGCATTTT	CASMGEGNQPQHF
TRBV7-2	-	TRBD1	TRBJ1-2	TGTGCCAGCAGCTTAGCAGGCCTGACAGGGGGAGGCTACACCTTC	CASSLAGLTGGGYTF
TRBV5-1	-	-	TRBJ1-1	TGCGCCAGCAGCTTGTCACCTGCGGATACAGGGATCACTGAAGCTTTCTTT	CASSLSPADTGITEAFF
TRBV7-2	-	-	TRBJ2-7	TGTGCCAGCAGCTTAACATCCTACGAGCAGTACTTC	CASSLTSYEQYF
TRBV7-9	once	TRBD1	TRBJ1-3	TGTGCCAGCAGCCCCACCGGGACAGGGAGCCCTGGAAACACCATATATTTT	CASSPTGTGSPGNTIYF
TRBV7-2	-	TRBD2	TRBJ2-3	TGTGCCAGCAGTTACGGGGGGGTCACGGATACGCAGTATTTT	CASSYGGVTDTQYF
TRBV2	-	-	TRBJ2-5	TGTGCCAGCAGTTACTTTTCGTACCAAGAGACCCAGTACTTC	CASSYFSYQETQYF
TRBV5-4	-	-	TRBJ1-2	TGTGCCAGCAGCTTGGACGAGCTCTATGGCTACACCTTC	CASSLDELYGYTF
TRBV24-1	-	TRBD2	TRBJ2-3	TGTGCCACCAGTGTTGGCGGGGGACCCACAGATACGCAGTATTTT	CATSVGGGPTDTQYF
TRBV15	-	-	TRBJ1-4	TGTGCCACCAGCCTAAACCCGTCGGCTAATGAAAAACTGTTTTTT	CATSLNPSANEKLFF
TRBV12-3/TRBV12-4	-	-	TRBJ1-5	TGTGCCAGCAGTTTAGCGCGTCAGCCCCAGCATTTT	CASSLARQPQHF
TRBV6-1	once	-	TRBJ1-4	TGTGCCAGCAGTGCGTTACAGGCAGCAACTAATGAAAAACTGTTTTTT	CASSALQAATNEKLFF
TRBV30	-	-	TRBJ2-5	TGTGCCTGGAGTCGGGAGACCCAGTACTTC	CAWSRETQYF
TRBV5-4	-	-	TRBJ1-1	TGTGCCAGCAGCTTAGAGGCGGGAGGCGCTTTCTTT	CASSLEAGGAFF
TRBV7-6	-	TRBD2	TRBJ2-3	TGTGCCAGCAGCTTTAGCGGGGGGGCCGATACGCAGTATTTT	CASSFSGGADTQYF
TRBV27	-	TRBD2	TRBJ2-7	TGTGCCAGCAGTTTAGGGACTAGGCTTCCCTACGAGCAGTACTTC	CASSLGTRLPYEQYF
TRBV14	-	-	TRBJ2-6	TGTGCCAGCAGCCAAGATCCACAGTTCTCTGGGGCCAACGTCCTGACTTTC	CASSQDPQFSGANVLTF
TRBV6-2/TRBV6-3	-	TRBD1	TRBJ1-6	TGTGCCAGCAGTACAACACTTACAGGGGGCGGATCACCCCTCCACTTT	CASSTTLTGGGSPLHF
TRBV5-4	-	TRBD1	TRBJ2-7	TGTGCCAGCCAGCAGGGGGTCGAGCAGTACTTC	CASQQGVEQYF
TRBV4-2	few	TRBD2	TRBJ2-3	TGTGCCAGCAGCCAAGATCCCCGACTAGCGGGGTTCTCCTCGACAGATACGCAGTATTTT	CASSQDPRLAGFSSTDTQYF
TRBV30	-	-	TRBJ2-3	TGTGCCTGGAGTGTAGTGGGGGCCACAGATACGCAGTATTTT	CAWSVVGATDTQYF
TRBV5-1	-	TRBD1	TRBJ1-2	TGCGCCAGCAGCTTCCGGGACAGGGGGCCGAAAGGCTACACCTTC	CASSFRDRGPKGYTF
TRBV10-2	-	TRBD1	TRBJ2-2	TGCGCCAGCAGAACCGGGACAGGGGGCACCGGGGAGCTGTTTTTT	CASRTGTGGTGELFF
TRBV4-1	-	-	TRBJ1-1	TGCGCCAGCAGCCTAGACAGGAACACTGAAGCTTTCTTT	CASSLDRNTEAFF
TRBV7-2	-	TRBD1	TRBJ2-3	TGTGCCAGCAGCTTCACAGGGGGGGATACGCAGTATTTT	CASSFTGGDTQYF
TRBV30	-	-	TRBJ1-1	TGTGCCTGGAGTGTTGACGACAGCACTGAAGCTTTCTTT	CAWSVDDSTEAFF
TRBV6-5	-	-	TRBJ1-2	TGTGCCAGCAGTCAGGGTCGGGGCTACACCTTC	CASSQGRGYTF
TRBV5-6	-	TRBD1	TRBJ1-4	TGTGCCAGCAGCTTGGTGGGACAGGGAAATGAAAAACTGTTTTTT	CASSLVGQGNEKLFF
TRBV19	-	TRBD1	TRBJ1-2	TGTGCCAGTAGATCGGGACAGGGAGCCTATGGCTACACCTTC	CASRSGQGAYGYTF
TRBV12-5	once	-	TRBJ1-3	TGTGCTAGTAAGGGAGGAGGGCCGATCTCTGGAAACACCATATATTTT	CASKGGGPISGNTIYF
TRBV19	-	-	TRBJ1-3	TGTGCCAGTGGCAGGGGCTCTGGAAACACCATATATTTT	CASGRGSGNTIYF
TRBV2	-	TRBD1	TRBJ1-5	TGTGCCAGCAGTGAAGCGTTAGACAGGGGGTTCGGTCAGCCCCAGCATTTT	CASSEALDRGFGQPQHF
TRBV27	once	-	TRBJ2-7	TGTGCCAGCAGTTTCGGACGGGACTACGAGCAGTACTTC	CASSFGRDYEQYF
TRBV7-2	once	-	TRBJ2-7	TGTGCCAGCAGCATAAGCCGGGACTCCTACGAGCAGTACTTC	CASSISRDSYEQYF